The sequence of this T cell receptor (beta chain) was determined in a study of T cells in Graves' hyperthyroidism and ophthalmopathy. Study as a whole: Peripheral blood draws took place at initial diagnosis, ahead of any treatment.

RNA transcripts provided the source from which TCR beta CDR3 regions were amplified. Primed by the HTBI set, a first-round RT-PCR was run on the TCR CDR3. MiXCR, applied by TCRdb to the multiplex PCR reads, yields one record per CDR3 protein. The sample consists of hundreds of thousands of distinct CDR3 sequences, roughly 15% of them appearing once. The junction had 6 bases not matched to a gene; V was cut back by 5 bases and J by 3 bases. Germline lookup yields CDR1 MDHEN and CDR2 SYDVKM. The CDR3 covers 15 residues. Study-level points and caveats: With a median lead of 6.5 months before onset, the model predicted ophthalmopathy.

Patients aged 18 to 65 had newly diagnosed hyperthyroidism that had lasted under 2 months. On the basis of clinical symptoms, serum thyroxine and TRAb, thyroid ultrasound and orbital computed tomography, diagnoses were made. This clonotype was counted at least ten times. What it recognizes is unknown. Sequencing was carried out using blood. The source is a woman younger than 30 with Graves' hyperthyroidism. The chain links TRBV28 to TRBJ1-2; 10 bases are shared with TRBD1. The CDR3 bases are TGTGCCAGCAGTCCGGGGGACAGGGGTTACTATGGCTACACCTTC. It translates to CASSPGDRGYYGYTF.